The clone carrying this T cell receptor (beta chain) appeared once. Germline-derived CDR1 and CDR2 are MRHNA and SNTAGT. CDR3 length: 13 residues. The V end lost 5 bases, the J end lost 0 bases, and 6 bases lay between the germline ends. The source of the sample is a study of blood T cell repertoires in COVID-19. Overall study: Acute and convalescent COVID-19 specimens originated in the United States, Italy and Spain.

Authors' processing steps: Researchers report that nucleated cell counts were estimated from reference gene primer amplification. Measured with immunoSEQ multiplex PCR; TCRdb has only the in-frame clones, and not every one. Clone size and the V and J calls come from that table; the DNA yielded D and trimming. The repertoire holds more than 80,000 clones, with approximately 83% as singletons. Sequenced material: peripheral blood. The clonotype comes from a woman in her 70s with acute or convalescent COVID-19. The chain recombines TRBV6-4 with TRBJ2-3; D is uncertain. The CDR3 DNA reads as TGTGCCAGCAGTCTAGAGAGCACAGATACGCAGTATTTT. It codes for CASSLESTDTQYF.